These T cell receptor beta chains were read from a single sample in a study of CD8 T cells in ankylosing spondylitis. TCRdb re-analysed the 5' RACE reads in MiXCR, keeping a single row per CDR3 protein. The sample lists about 460,000 distinct CDR3 sequences, under 5.5% occurring once. Material: blood, either unsorted or a sorted T cell fraction (not recorded which). The receptors were sampled from a male donor with ankylosing spondylitis. CDR3s include the opening cysteine and the closing phenylalanine or tryptophan. The size entry is marked missing in some rows and otherwise reads once, few, many or a size class.

TRBJ1-1 16 many TRBV5-1 CASSLVGGGLNTEAFF
TRBJ2-1 14 few TRBV4-1 CASSQVRSYNEQFF
TRBJ2-6 13 many TRBV5-1 CATRDSGANVLTF
TRBJ2-7 14 many TRBV20-1 CSHSRGRDLGEQYF
TRBJ2-7 15 few TRBV5-5 CASSLAGGRPYEQYF
TRBJ2-7 16 - TRBV7-2 CASSLGSSGNSYEQYF
TRBJ2-1 17 many TRBV10-2 CASSERVAGVSYNEQFF
TRBJ1-4 15 many TRBV20-1 CSASRGGQGNEKLFF
TRBJ2-7 14 many TRBV27 CASSVDRRSYEQYF
TRBJ1-6 13 many TRBV4-3 CASSQDAPSPLHF
TRBJ1-5 14 many TRBV20-1 CSARGLKGNQPQHF
TRBJ1-1 16 many TRBV20-1 CSARATGAAVNTEAFF
TRBJ2-2 12 many TRBV12-3/TRBV12-4 CASSLVNRELFF
TRBJ2-2 16 many TRBV29-1 CSVEVSEPRPYGELFF
TRBJ2-7 12 many TRBV7-6 CASGPSRLEQYF
TRBJ1-2 13 many TRBV29-1 CSGLGQGILGYTF
TRBJ1-1 11 many TRBV30 CAWRYTGEAFF
TRBJ1-4 14 many TRBV11-2 CASSLAWDRGPVFF
TRBJ2-7 14 many TRBV6-1 CASSPSGESYEQYF
TRBJ2-7 12 many TRBV20-1 CSARSQVGEQYF
TRBJ2-5 14 few TRBV7-9 CASSKVAGQETQYF
TRBJ1-2 12 many TRBV9 CASSPPGQLYTF